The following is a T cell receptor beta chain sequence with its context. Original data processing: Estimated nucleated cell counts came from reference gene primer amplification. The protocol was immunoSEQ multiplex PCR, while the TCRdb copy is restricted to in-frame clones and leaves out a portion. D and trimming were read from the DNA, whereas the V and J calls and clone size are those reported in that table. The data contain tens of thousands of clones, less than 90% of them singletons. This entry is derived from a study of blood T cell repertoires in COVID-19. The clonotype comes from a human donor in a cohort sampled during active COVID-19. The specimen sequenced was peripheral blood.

The CDR3 sequence is CASSRQATNYGYTF. CDR3 in DNA: TGTGCCAGTAGTAGGCAGGCAACTAACTATGGCTACACCTTC. V usage is TRBV19 and J usage is TRBJ1-2; D is uncertain. Germline CDR1 LNHDA, CDR2 SQIVND (reference sequence). V lost 4 bases and J 0 bases, leaving 9 bases between the germline ends. This CDR3 is 14 amino acids long.